The TCR beta chain under discussion was sequenced for a study of blood T cells in healthy people across ages. With a J-beta primer mix and a sample-barcoded 5' primer, a second PCR ran about 6 to 11 cycles. TCRdb re-analysed the 5' RACE reads in MiXCR, keeping a single row per CDR3 protein. The table includes about 1.7 million distinct CDR3 sequences, 28% detected once. Deletions cut 4 bases from V and 9 bases from J, with 22 bases between. The CDR3 spans 17 residues. Germline V gene lookup returns CDR1 LGHNA and CDR2 YSLEER. The chain joins TRBV4-3 to TRBJ1-6, with unresolved D. Material for sequencing was blood. This TCR was sampled from a woman in her 30s in good health. This CDR3 reads CASSPGSTAGLSSPLHF. CDR3 DNA sequence: TGCGCCAGCAGCCCCGGTAGTACAGCGGGCCTTTCTTCACCCCTCCACTTT.